One sample yielded the 27 T cell receptor beta chains listed below, sequenced in a study of cytomegalovirus exposure and HLA in healthy donors. In the PCR, 60 Vbeta and 13 Jbeta primers were used. Using immunoSEQ multiplex PCR, the repertoire was profiled, and TCRdb retains in-frame clones only, with some absent. The sample carries about 110,000 clones, about three quarters recorded once. Material for sequencing was PBMCs. The receptor set was obtained from a female donor in good health and CMV-seropositive.

The chain combines TRBV27 with TRBJ1-3, with D tentatively TRBD1 (5 bases). In germline, CDR1 is MNHEY, CDR2 SMNVEV (reference sequence). The germline V and J ends were trimmed by 2 bases and 0 bases, with 8 bases remaining between them. The CDR3 length is 15 residues. CDR3 DNA: TGTGCCAGCAGTTTAACAGGAACCTCTGGAAACACCATATATTTT. It is translated as CASSLTGTSGNTIYF.

The chain has TRBV6-5 and TRBJ1-6, with D possibly TRBD1 on 5 matching bases. Trimming took 7 bases from V and 7 from J, leaving 17 bases between them. The V gene's germline CDR1 is MNHEY and CDR2 SVGAGI. The CDR3 consists of 15 residues. CDR3 nucleotide sequence: TGTGCCAGCAAAAGAGCGGGACGCCCGAATTCACCCCTCCACTTT. Amino acid sequence: CASKRAGRPNSPLHF.

This chain connects TRBV29-1 to TRBJ1-2; 7 bases are shared with TRBD1. Germline trimming cut 6 bases from V and 2 bases from J; bases unmatched to any gene: 6. CDR1 and CDR2 (germline): SQVTM, ANQGSEA. This CDR3 comprises 13 residues. CDR3 sequence: CSVDPGQNYGYTF. DNA of the CDR3: TGCAGCGTCGACCCGGGACAGAACTATGGCTACACCTTC.

This chain connects TRBV28 to TRBJ2-1; 11 nucleotides agree with TRBD2. The CDR3 contains 14 residues. Looked up from germline, CDR1 is MDHEN and CDR2 is SYDVKM. Trimming removed 8 bases from V and 5 bases from J; junction bases left unmatched: 5. The CDR3 sequence is CASVTSGSHNEQFF. The CDR3 region has the DNA TGTGCCAGCGTTACTAGCGGGAGCCACAATGAGCAGTTCTTC.

The J gene is TRBJ1-2, the V gene TRBV6-1, with TRBD1 matching 7 bases. V shed 4 bases, J shed 8 bases, and the junction held 7 bases outside the gene matches. Germline V lookup: CDR1 MNHNS, CDR2 SASEGT. There are 13 residues in the CDR3. In DNA, the CDR3 is TGTGCCAGCAGTGGACAGGGCTATTGGGGCTACACCTTC. This gives the protein CASSGQGYWGYTF.

The V gene is TRBV14, the J gene TRBJ2-2; 8 bases agree with TRBD2. From germline, CDR1 is SGHDN and CDR2 FVKESK. J lost 3 bases, V lost 1 base, and 7 bases had no gene match. The CDR3 has 17 residues. The CDR3: CASSQVAGFEYTGELFF. Here the CDR3 DNA reads TGTGCCAGCAGCCAAGTAGCGGGGTTTGAGTACACCGGGGAGCTGTTTTTT. The full variable domain, in which reference TRBV14 and TRBJ2-2 provide the parts outside the CDR3, is EAGVTQFPSHSVIEKGQTVTLRCDPISGHDNLYWYRRVMGKEIKFLLHFVKESKQDESGMPNNRFLAERTGGTYSTLKVQPAELEDSGVYFCASSQVAGFEYTGELFFGEGSRLTVL.

This sequence joins TRBV7-2 and TRBJ2-5, with 11 bases aligning to TRBD1. V shed 3 bases and J 5 bases; nucleotides not matched to a gene: 2. The length of the CDR3 is 14 residues. CDR1 and CDR2 (germline): SGHTA, FQGNSA. The CDR3 spells CASSLDRGRETQYF. The CDR3 nucleotides read TGTGCCAGCAGCTTGGACAGGGGGCGGGAGACCCAGTACTTC.

This clone came up once. V and J are TRBV5-1 and TRBJ1-4; D call uncertain. V was clipped by 2 bases and J by 7 bases, with 6 bases between them. CDR3 length: 12 amino acids. Germline assignment: CDR1 SGHRS and CDR2 YFSETQ. CDR3 nucleotide sequence: TGCGCCAGCAGCTTTGGGAGTGAAAAACTGTTTTTT. As protein: CASSFGSEKLFF.

The chain carries TRBV4-2 and TRBJ1-2; unclear D gene. The CDR3 totals 14 residues. The V and J ends lost 2 bases and 2 bases respectively, with 9 bases between them. From germline, CDR1 is LGHNA and CDR2 YNFKEQ. CDR3 bases: TGTGCCAGCAGCCAACATACAGAAAACTATGGCTACACCTTC. As protein: CASSQHTENYGYTF.

This chain links TRBV7-9 with TRBJ1-2; unclear D gene. Trimming removed 3 bases from V and 4 bases from J, with 12 bases in between. CDR1 and CDR2 (germline): SEHNR, FQNEAQ (reference sequence). The length of the CDR3 is 14 residues. This CDR3 is CASSLSGQSYGYTF. In nucleotides, the CDR3 is TGTGCCAGCAGCTTGTCGGGTCAGTCCTATGGCTACACCTTC.

This clone was seen a single time. The chain uses TRBV29-1 and TRBJ1-1; no definite D call. V lost 4 bases to trimming and J lost 2 bases, with 11 bases between them. Germline V gene lookup returns CDR1 SQVTM and CDR2 ANQGSEA. The CDR3 spans 13 residues. The CDR3 DNA reads TGCAGCGTTGGAGAGAGGGTCAACACTGAAGCTTTCTTT. This gives the protein CSVGERVNTEAFF. Drawing the rest from reference TRBV29-1 and TRBJ1-1, the complete variable domain is SAVISQKPSRDICQRGTSLTIQCQVDSQVTMMFWYRQQPGQSLTLIATANQGSEATYESGFVIDKFPISRPNLTFSTLTVSNMSPEDSSIYLCSVGERVNTEAFFGQGTRLTVV.

V usage is TRBV27 and J usage is TRBJ1-1; 7 bases fit TRBD1. Germline V gene lookup returns CDR1 MNHEY and CDR2 SMNVEV (reference sequence). The V gene end was trimmed by 6 bases and the J gene end by 4 bases; junction bases not matched to a gene: 14. The CDR3 consists of 16 residues. CDR3 region: CASRETGVREPTEAFF. CDR3 nucleotide sequence: TGTGCCAGCAGGGAAACAGGGGTCCGCGAGCCCACTGAAGCTTTCTTT.

This clone is labeled medium-sized (0.01 to 0.1%). The V call is TRBV9, the J call TRBJ2-5; TRBD2 matches 7 bases. Germline CDR1 reads SGDLS; CDR2 reads YYNGEE. V was clipped by 3 bases and J by 1 base; unmatched bases: 6. The CDR3 sequence is 15 residues long. The CDR3 DNA follows: TGTGCCAGCAGCGGGAGCGGGACCCTCCAAGAGACCCAGTACTTC. Its translation is CASSGSGTLQETQYF. The variable domain in full, with the rest retrieved from reference TRBV9 and TRBJ2-5, is DSGVTQTPKHLITATGQRVTLRCSPRSGDLSVYWYQQSLDQGLQFLIQYYNGEERAKGNILERFSAQQFPDLHSELNLSSLELGDSALYFCASSGSGTLQETQYFGPGTRLLVL.

The chain uses TRBV5-1 and TRBJ2-2; a weak D match, TRBD1 (6 bases). Germline-derived CDR1 and CDR2 are SGHRS and YFSETQ. The germline V and J ends were trimmed by 0 bases and 6 bases, with 12 bases remaining between them. CDR3 length: 15 residues. CDR3 residues: CASSLAQGKPGELFF. The CDR3, as DNA: TGCGCCAGCAGCTTGGCCCAGGGGAAGCCCGGGGAGCTGTTTTTT. Full variable domain (remainder filled in from reference TRBV5-1 and TRBJ2-2): KAGVTQTPRYLIKTRGQQVTLSCSPISGHRSVSWYQQTPGQGLQFLFEYFSETQRNKGNFPGRFSGRQFSNSRSEMNVSTLELGDSALYLCASSLAQGKPGELFFGEGSRLTVL.

The rearrangement joins TRBV7-8 to TRBJ2-7; 14 bases are a match to TRBD2. The germline gives CDR1 SGHVS, CDR2 FQNEAQ. V was pared by 5 bases and J by 6 bases, with 3 bases of the junction left unmatched. There are 14 residues in the CDR3. The CDR3 region is CASSPTSGRGEQYF. The CDR3 region has the DNA TGTGCCAGCAGCCCGACTAGCGGGAGGGGCGAGCAGTACTTC.

This clone has only a few counts. This rearrangement joins TRBV7-9 to TRBJ1-3; D possibly corresponds to TRBD1 (6 bases). This CDR3 has 15 residues. V was trimmed by 5 bases and J by 0 bases, leaving 11 bases between them. CDR1 and CDR2 (germline): SEHNR, FQNEAQ (reference sequence). CDR3 loop: CASSVTGFSGNTIYF. The CDR3 DNA sequence: TGTGCCAGCAGCGTGACAGGTTTCTCTGGAAACACCATATATTTT.

The chain has TRBV7-2 and TRBJ1-1; 7 nucleotides line up with TRBD1. The CDR3 is 14 amino acids. The J segment lost 6 bases and the V segment lost 3 bases, leaving 7 bases of the junction unmatched. Germline V CDR1 and CDR2: SGHTA, FQGNSA. CDR3 DNA: TGTGCCAGCAGCTTTAGGGGGACAGTTCCTGAAGCTTTCTTT. Residues: CASSFRGTVPEAFF.

The chain joins TRBV18 to TRBJ2-2, with D maybe TRBD1 (6 bases). V was trimmed by 2 bases and J by 3 bases, leaving 13 bases between them. Germline V gene lookup returns CDR1 KGHSH and CDR2 LQKENI. The CDR3 contains 16 residues. CDR3 DNA sequence: TGTGCCAGCTCACCAGCAAGGGGGTTGGACACCGGGGAGCTGTTTTTT. It translates to CASSPARGLDTGELFF.

About this clone: At one of its ends the junction is not consistent with the germline gene, which may arise from a read error. The J gene is TRBJ1-5, the V gene TRBV7-7; D is undetermined. The germline gives CDR1 SSHAT, CDR2 FNYEAQ (reference sequence). The CDR3 covers 19 residues. The CDR3 DNA reads TGTGCTAGCAGACTAAACGGGAGGGAGAATCGGTATAGCAATCAGCCCCAGCATTTT. Residues: CASRLNGRENRYSNQPQHF.

V gene TRBV9 combines with J gene TRBJ2-1; TRBD1 matches 9 bases. This CDR3 contains 16 residues. The J segment lost 1 base and the V segment lost 0 bases, leaving 2 bases of the junction unmatched. From germline, CDR1 is SGDLS and CDR2 YYNGEE. The CDR3 bases are TGTGCCAGCAGCGTAGAGACAGGGGGTTCCTACAATGAGCAGTTCTTC. Translating gives CASSVETGGSYNEQFF.

The V call is TRBV29-1, the J call TRBJ1-1; D perhaps matches TRBD1 (6 bases). V lost 5 bases to trimming and J lost 3 bases, with 13 bases between them. This CDR3 is 13 amino acids long. The V gene's germline CDR1 is SQVTM and CDR2 ANQGSEA. CDR3 coding DNA: TGCAGCGTTACCAGGGGCGCGGACACTGAAGCTTTCTTT. Protein: CSVTRGADTEAFF.

This chain uses TRBV7-6 with TRBJ1-2; 11 nucleotides match TRBD1. The J segment lost 8 bases and the V segment lost 0 bases, leaving 8 bases of the junction unmatched. The CDR3 consists of 16 residues. CDR1 is SGHVS, CDR2 FNYEAQ, per germline. CDR3 bases: TGTGCCAGCAGCTTAGCCGGGACAGGGGGATCCGGAGGCTACACCTTC. It codes for CASSLAGTGGSGGYTF. The entire variable domain, with the rest obtained from reference TRBV7-6 and TRBJ1-2, is as follows: GAGVSQSPRYKVTKRGQDVALRCDPISGHVSLYWYRQALGQGPEFLTYFNYEAQQDKSGLPNDRFSAERPEGSISTLTIQRTEQRDSAMYRCASSLAGTGGSGGYTFGSGTRLTVV.

CDR3 residues: CASSPGTGTYEQYF. The DNA for the CDR3 is TGTGCCAGTAGTCCCGGGACAGGGACCTACGAGCAGTACTTC. The chain has TRBV19 and TRBJ2-7; TRBD1 agrees at 9 bases. The V segment lost 5 bases and the J segment 2 bases; nucleotides outside the gene matches: 4. This CDR3 is 14 amino acids long. The V gene's germline CDR1 is LNHDA and CDR2 SQIVND (reference sequence).

J is TRBJ2-1 and V is TRBV11-3, with 13 bases matching TRBD2. The V gene's germline CDR1 is SGHNT and CDR2 YENEEA. Unmatched junction bases numbered 3, after V lost 1 base and J lost 3 bases. There are 17 residues in the CDR3. The DNA for the CDR3 is TGTGCCAGCAGCTTAGGGACTAGCGGGAGTTTCTACAATGAGCAGTTCTTC. This encodes CASSLGTSGSFYNEQFF.

The J gene is TRBJ2-7, the V gene TRBV7-8; no clear D gene. CDR3 length: 14 residues. Trimming took off 5 bases at V and 0 bases at J, with 11 bases between the two ends. In germline, CDR1 is SGHVS, CDR2 FQNEAQ. The CDR3 reads CASSPRPSSYEQYF. The CDR3 DNA is TGTGCCAGCAGCCCGCGTCCCTCCTCCTACGAGCAGTACTTC. Filled out from reference TRBV7-8 and TRBJ2-7, the complete variable domain reads GAGVSQSPRYKVAKRGQDVALRCDPISGHVSLFWYQQALGQGPEFLTYFQNEAQLDKSGLPSDRFFAERPEGSVSTLKIQRTQQEDSAVYLCASSPRPSSYEQYFGPGTRLTVT.

The CDR3 nucleotides read TGTGCCAGCAGTGACAATAGCGGGAGGGCCGTCGGTGAGCAGTTCTTC. Encoded protein: CASSDNSGRAVGEQFF. The genes are TRBV6-1 and TRBJ2-1, with 11 bases aligning to TRBD2. The V segment lost 3 bases and the J segment 9 bases; nucleotides outside the gene matches: 10. The length of the CDR3 is 16 residues. CDR1 is MNHNS and CDR2 is SASEGT in the germline V gene.

This clone was seen just once. The V and J genes are TRBV7-9 and TRBJ2-1, with TRBD2 matching over 9 bases. Per the germline V gene, CDR1 is SEHNR and CDR2 is FQNEAQ (reference sequence). V was clipped by 6 bases and J by 4 bases; unmatched bases: 7. This CDR3 is 15 amino acids long. The CDR3 here is CASRGRGGLYNEQFF. The CDR3, as DNA: TGTGCCAGCAGGGGGCGGGGGGGCTTGTACAATGAGCAGTTCTTC.